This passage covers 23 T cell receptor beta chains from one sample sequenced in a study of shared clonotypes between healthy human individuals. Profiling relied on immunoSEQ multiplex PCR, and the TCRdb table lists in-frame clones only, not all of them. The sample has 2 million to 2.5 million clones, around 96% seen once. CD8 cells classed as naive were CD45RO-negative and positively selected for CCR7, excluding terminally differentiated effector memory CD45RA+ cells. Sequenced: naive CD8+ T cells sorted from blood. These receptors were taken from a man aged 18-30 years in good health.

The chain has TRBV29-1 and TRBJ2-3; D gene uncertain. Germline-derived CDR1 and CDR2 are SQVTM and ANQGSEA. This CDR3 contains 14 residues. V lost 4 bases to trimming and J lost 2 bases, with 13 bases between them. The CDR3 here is CSVGGTIPTDTQYF. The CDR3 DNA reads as TGCAGCGTTGGAGGCACTATCCCCACAGATACGCAGTATTTT.

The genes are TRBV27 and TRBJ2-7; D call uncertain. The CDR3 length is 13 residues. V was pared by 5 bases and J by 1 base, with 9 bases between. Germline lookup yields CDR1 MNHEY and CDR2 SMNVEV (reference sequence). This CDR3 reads CASSTMTSYEQYF. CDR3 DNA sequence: TGTGCCAGCAGTACCATGACTTCCTACGAGCAGTACTTC.

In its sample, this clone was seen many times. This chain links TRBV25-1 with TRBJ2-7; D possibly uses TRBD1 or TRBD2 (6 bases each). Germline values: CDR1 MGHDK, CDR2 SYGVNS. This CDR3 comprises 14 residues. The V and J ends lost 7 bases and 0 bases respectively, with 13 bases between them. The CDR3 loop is CASKGGAYSYEQYF. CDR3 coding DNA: TGTGCCAGCAAGGGGGGCGCCTACTCCTACGAGCAGTACTTC.

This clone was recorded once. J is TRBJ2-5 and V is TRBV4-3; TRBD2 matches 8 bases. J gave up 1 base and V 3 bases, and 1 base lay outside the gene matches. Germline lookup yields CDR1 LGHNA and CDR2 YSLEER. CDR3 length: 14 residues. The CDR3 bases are TGCGCCAGCAGCCATGGACTAGCCCAAGAGACCCAGTACTTC. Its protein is CASSHGLAQETQYF.

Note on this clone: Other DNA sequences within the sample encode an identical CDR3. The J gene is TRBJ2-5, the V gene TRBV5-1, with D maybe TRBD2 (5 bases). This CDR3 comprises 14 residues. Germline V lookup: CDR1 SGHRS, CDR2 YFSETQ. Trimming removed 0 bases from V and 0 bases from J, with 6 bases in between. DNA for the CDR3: TGCGCCAGCAGCTTGGGAGGGTACCAAGAGACCCAGTACTTC. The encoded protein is CASSLGGYQETQYF.

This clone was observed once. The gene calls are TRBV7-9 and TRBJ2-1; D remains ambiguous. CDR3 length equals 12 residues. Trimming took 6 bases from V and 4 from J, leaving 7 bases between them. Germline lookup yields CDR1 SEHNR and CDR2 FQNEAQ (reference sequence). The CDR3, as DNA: TGTGCCAGCAGATCAGGTTACAATGAGCAGTTCTTC. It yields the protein CASRSGYNEQFF.

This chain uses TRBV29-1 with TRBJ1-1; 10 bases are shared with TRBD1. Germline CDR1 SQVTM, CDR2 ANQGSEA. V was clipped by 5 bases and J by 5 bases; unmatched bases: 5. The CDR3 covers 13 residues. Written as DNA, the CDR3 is TGCAGCGTTTCGGGACAGGGGTTAACTGAAGCTTTCTTT. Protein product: CSVSGQGLTEAFF.

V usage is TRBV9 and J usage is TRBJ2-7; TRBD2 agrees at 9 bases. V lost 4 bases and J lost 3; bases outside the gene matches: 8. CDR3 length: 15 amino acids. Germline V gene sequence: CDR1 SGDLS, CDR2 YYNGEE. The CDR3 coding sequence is TGTGCCAGCAGCTCGGGACTAGCCCCCCTCTACGAGCAGTACTTC. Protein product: CASSSGLAPLYEQYF.

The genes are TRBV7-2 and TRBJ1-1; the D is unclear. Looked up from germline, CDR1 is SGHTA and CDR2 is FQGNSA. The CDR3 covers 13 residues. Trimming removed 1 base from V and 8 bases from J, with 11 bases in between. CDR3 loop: CASSLDWNLEAFF. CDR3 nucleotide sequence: TGTGCCAGCAGCTTAGACTGGAATTTAGAAGCTTTCTTT. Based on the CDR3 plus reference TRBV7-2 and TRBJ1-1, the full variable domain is GAGVSQSPSNKVTEKGKDVELRCDPISGHTALYWYRQSLGQGLEFLIYFQGNSAPDKSGLPSDRFSAERTGGSVSTLTIQRTQQEDSAVYLCASSLDWNLEAFFGQGTRLTVV.

CDR3 loop: CASSSHPKLAMEFF. Written as DNA, the CDR3 is TGTGCCAGCAGCTCCCATCCAAAACTAGCAATGGAATTCTTC. This chain joins TRBV11-2 and TRBJ2-1; the D gene is possibly TRBD2 (6 bases). Looked up from germline, CDR1 is SGHAT and CDR2 is FQNNGV. Trimming shortened V by 4 bases and J by 16 bases, and 23 bases separated the two germline ends. CDR3 length equals 14 residues.

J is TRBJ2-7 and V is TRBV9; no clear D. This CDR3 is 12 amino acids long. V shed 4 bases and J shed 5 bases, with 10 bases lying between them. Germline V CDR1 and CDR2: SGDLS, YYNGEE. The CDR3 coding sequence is TGTGCCAGCAGCCTTTATTCCCACGAGCAGTACTTC. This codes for CASSLYSHEQYF. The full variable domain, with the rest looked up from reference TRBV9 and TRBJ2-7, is DSGVTQTPKHLITATGQRVTLRCSPRSGDLSVYWYQQSLDQGLQFLIQYYNGEERAKGNILERFSAQQFPDLHSELNLSSLELGDSALYFCASSLYSHEQYFGPGTRLTVT.

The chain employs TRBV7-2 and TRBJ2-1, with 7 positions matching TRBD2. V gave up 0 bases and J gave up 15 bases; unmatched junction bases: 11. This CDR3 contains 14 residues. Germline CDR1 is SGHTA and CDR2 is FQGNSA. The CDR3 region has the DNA TGTGCCAGCAGCTTAGCGGGACTACTCCACGTGGGGTTCTTC. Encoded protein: CASSLAGLLHVGFF.

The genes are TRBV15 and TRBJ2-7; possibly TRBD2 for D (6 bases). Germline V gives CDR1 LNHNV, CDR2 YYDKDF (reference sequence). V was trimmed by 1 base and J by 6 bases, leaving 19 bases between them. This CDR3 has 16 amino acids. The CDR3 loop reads CATSRGGEGLGSEQYF. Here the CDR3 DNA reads TGTGCCACCAGCAGAGGGGGTGAGGGACTTGGGAGCGAGCAGTACTTC. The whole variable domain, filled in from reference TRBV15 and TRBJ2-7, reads DAMVIQNPRYQVTQFGKPVTLSCSQTLNHNVMYWYQQKSSQAPKLLFHYYDKDFNNEADTPDNFQSRRPNTSFCFLDIRSPGLGDTAMYLCATSRGGEGLGSEQYFGPGTRLTVT.

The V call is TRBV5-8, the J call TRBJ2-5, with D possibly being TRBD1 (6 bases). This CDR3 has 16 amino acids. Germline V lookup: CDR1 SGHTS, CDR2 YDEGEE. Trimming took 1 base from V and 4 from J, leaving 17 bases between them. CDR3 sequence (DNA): TGTGCCAGCAGCTTGTTCCCAGGGGCGAAGAGAGAGACCCAGTACTTC. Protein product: CASSLFPGAKRETQYF.

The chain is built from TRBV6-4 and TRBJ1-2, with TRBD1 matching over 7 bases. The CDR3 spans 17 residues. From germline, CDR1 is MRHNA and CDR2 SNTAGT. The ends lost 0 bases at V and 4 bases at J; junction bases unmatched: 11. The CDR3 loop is CASSDSIGRGDPYGYTF. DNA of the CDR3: TGTGCCAGCAGTGACTCGATCGGCAGGGGGGACCCCTATGGCTACACCTTC.

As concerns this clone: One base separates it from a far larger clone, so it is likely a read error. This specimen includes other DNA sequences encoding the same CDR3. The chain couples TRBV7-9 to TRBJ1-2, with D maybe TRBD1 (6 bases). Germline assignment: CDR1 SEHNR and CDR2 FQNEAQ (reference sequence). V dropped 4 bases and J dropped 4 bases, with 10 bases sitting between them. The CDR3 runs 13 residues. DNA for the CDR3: TGTGCCAGCAGCTCAGGACAGATCTATGGCTACACCTTC. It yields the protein CASSSGQIYGYTF. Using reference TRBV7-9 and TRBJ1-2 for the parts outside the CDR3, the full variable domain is DTGVSQNPRHKITKRGQNVTFRCDPISEHNRLYWYRQTLGQGPEFLTYFQNEAQLEKSRLLSDRFSAERPKGSFSTLEIQRTEQGDSAMYLCASSSGQIYGYTFGSGTRLTVV.

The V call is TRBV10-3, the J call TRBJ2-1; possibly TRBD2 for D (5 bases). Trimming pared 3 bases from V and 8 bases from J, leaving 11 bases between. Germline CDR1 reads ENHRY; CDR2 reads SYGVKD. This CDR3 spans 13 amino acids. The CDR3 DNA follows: TGTGCCATCAGTGACCCGCCTAGCCATGAGCAGTTCTTC. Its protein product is CAISDPPSHEQFF.

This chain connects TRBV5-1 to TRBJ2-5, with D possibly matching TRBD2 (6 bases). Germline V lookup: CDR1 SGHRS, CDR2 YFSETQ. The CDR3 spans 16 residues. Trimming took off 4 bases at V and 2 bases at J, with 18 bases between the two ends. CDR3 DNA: TGCGCCAGCAGCCTATCACCTCTAGCGCAACAAGAGACCCAGTACTTC. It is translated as CASSLSPLAQQETQYF.

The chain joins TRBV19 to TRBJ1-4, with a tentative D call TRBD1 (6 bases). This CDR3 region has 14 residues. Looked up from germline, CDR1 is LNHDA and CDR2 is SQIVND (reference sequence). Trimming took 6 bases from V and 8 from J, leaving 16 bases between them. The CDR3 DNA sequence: TGTGCCAGTAGGCCAGGACAGCGGGGGGAAAAACTGTTTTTT. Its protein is CASRPGQRGEKLFF.

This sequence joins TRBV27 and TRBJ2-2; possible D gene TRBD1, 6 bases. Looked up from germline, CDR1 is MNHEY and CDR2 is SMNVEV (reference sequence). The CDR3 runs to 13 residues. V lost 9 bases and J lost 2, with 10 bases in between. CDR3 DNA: TGTGCCAGTTTACAGGGTAACACCGGGGAGCTGTTTTTT. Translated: CASLQGNTGELFF.

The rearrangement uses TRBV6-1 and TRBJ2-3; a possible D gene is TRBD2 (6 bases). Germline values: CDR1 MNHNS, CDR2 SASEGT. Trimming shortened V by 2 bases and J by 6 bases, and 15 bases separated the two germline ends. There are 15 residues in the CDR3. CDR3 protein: CASSEKLAGGDTQYF. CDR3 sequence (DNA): TGTGCCAGCAGTGAAAAGCTAGCTGGGGGGGATACGCAGTATTTT.

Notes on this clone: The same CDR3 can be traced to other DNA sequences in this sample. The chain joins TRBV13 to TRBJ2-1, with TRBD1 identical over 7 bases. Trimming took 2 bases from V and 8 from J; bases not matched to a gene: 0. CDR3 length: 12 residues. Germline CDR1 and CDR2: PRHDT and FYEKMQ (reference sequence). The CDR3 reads CASSLQGDEQFF. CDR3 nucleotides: TGTGCCAGCAGCTTACAGGGGGATGAGCAGTTCTTC. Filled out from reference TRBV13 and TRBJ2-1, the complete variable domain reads AAGVIQSPRHLIKEKRETATLKCYPIPRHDTVYWYQQGPGQDPQFLISFYEKMQSDKGSIPDRFSAQQFSDYHSELNMSSLELGDSALYFCASSLQGDEQFFGPGTRLTVL.

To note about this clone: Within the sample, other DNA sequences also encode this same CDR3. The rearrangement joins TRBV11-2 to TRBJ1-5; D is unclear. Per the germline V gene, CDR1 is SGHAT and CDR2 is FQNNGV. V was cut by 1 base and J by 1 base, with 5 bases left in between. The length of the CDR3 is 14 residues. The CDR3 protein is CASSLGGSNQPQHF. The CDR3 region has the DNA TGTGCCAGCAGCTTAGGCGGAAGCAATCAGCCCCAGCATTTT. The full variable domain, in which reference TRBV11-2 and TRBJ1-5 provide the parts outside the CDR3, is EAGVAQSPRYKIIEKRQSVAFWCNPISGHATLYWYQQILGQGPKLLIQFQNNGVVDDSQLPKDRFSAERLKGVDSTLKIQPAKLEDSAVYLCASSLGGSNQPQHFGDGTRLSIL.